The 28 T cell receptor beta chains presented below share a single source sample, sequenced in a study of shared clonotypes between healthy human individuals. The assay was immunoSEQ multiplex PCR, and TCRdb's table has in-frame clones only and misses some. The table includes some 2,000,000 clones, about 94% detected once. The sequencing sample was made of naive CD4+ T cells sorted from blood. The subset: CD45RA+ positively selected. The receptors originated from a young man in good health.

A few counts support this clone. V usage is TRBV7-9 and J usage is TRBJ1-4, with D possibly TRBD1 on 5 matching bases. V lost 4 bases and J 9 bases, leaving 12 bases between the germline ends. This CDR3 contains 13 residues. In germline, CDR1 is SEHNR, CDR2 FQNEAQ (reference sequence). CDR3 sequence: CASSSDKEQKLFF. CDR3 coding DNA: TGTGCCAGCAGCTCGGACAAGGAGCAAAAACTGTTTTTT.

CDR3 bases: TGTGCCAGCAGCTTATCCGGGACTAGCGGACAAGAGACCCAGTACTTC. Translating it yields CASSLSGTSGQETQYF. The gene calls are TRBV7-3 and TRBJ2-5; 11 positions agree with TRBD2. This CDR3 has 16 residues. Germline V lookup: CDR1 SGHTA, CDR2 FQGTGA. V was pared by 2 bases and J by 2 bases, with 4 bases of the junction left unmatched.

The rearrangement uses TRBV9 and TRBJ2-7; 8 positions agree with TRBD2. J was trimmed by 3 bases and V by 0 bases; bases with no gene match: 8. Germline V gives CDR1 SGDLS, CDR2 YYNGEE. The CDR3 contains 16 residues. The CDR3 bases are TGTGCCAGCAGCGTAGCAGGTAGCGGGGCGTTCTACGAGCAGTACTTC. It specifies CASSVAGSGAFYEQYF.

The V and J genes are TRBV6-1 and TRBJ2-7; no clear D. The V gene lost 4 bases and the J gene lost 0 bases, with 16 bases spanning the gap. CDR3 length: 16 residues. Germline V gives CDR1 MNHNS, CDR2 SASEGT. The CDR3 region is CASSVLKLASSYEQYF. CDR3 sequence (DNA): TGTGCCAGCAGTGTCTTGAAATTAGCAAGCTCCTACGAGCAGTACTTC.

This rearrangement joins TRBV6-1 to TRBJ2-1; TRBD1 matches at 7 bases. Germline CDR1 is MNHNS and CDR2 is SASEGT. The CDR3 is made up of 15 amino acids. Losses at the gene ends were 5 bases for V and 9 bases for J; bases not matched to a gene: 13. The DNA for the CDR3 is TGTGCCAGCAGTACGGGACAGACCGGCTCCGGTGAGCAGTTCTTC. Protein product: CASSTGQTGSGEQFF.

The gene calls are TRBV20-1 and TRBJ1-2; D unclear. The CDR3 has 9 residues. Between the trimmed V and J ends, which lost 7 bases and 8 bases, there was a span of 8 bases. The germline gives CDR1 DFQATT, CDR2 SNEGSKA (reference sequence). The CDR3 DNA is TGCAGTGGTGAGGGAGGCTACACCTTC. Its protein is CSGEGGYTF.

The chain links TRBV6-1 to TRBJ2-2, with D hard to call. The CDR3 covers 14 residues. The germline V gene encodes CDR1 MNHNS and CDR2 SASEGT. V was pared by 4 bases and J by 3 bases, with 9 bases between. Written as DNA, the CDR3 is TGTGCCAGCAGTGCAATGGCAGACACCGGGGAGCTGTTTTTT. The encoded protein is CASSAMADTGELFF.

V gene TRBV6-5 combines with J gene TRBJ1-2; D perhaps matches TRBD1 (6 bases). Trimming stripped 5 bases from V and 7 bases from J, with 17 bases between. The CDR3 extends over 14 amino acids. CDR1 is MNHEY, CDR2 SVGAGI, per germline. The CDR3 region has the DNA TGTGCCAGCAGTCCTCTTACAGGGATCCGTGGCTACACCTTC. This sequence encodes CASSPLTGIRGYTF.

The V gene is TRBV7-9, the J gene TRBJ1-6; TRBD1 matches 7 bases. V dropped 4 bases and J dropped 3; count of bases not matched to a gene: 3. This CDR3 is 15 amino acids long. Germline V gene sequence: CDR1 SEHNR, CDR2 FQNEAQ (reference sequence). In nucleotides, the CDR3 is TGTGCCAGCAGCTCGGACAGGCTCTATAATTCACCCCTCCACTTT. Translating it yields CASSSDRLYNSPLHF. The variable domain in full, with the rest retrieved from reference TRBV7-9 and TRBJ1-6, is DTGVSQNPRHKITKRGQNVTFRCDPISEHNRLYWYRQTLGQGPEFLTYFQNEAQLEKSRLLSDRFSAERPKGSFSTLEIQRTEQGDSAMYLCASSSDRLYNSPLHFGNGTRLTVT.

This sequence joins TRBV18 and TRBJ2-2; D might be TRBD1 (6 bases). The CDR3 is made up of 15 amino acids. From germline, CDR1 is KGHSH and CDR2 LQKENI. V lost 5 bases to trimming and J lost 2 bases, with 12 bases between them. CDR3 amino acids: CASSARQANTGELFF. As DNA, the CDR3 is TGTGCCAGCTCAGCGAGACAGGCTAACACCGGGGAGCTGTTTTTT.

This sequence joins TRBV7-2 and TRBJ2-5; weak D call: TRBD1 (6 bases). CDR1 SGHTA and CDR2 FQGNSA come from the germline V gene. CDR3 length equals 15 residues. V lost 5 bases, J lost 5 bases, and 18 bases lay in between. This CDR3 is CASSRGQGGQETQYF. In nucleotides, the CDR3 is TGTGCCAGCAGCCGGGGACAAGGAGGTCAGGAGACCCAGTACTTC.

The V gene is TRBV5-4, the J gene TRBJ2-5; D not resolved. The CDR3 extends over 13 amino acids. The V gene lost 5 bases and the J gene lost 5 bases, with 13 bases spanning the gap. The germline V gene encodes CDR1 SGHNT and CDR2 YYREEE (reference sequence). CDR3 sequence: CASRIDWAETQYF. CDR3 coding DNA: TGTGCCAGCAGGATCGACTGGGCTGAGACCCAGTACTTC.

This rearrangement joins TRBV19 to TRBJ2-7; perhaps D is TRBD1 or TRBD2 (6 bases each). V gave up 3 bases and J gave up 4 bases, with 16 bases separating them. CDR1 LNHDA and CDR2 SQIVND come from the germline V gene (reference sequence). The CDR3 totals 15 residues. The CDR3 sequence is CASSIRQEGLYEQYF. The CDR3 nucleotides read TGTGCCAGTAGTATCCGACAGGAGGGGCTTTACGAGCAGTACTTC.

The CDR3 reads CASSYRGGYF. In DNA, the CDR3 is TGTGCCAGCAGTTACCGGGGGGGGTACTTC. The chain recombines TRBV2 with TRBJ2-5, with 8 positions matching TRBD2. Germline CDR1 reads SNHLY; CDR2 reads FYNNEI. The length of the CDR3 is 10 residues. V lost 5 bases to trimming and J lost 13 bases; unmatched junction nucleotides: 3.

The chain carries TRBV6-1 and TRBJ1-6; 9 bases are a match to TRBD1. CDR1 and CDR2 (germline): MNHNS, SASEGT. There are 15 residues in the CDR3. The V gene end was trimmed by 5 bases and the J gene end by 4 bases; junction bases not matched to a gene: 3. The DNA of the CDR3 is TGTGCCAGCAGTATTGGACAGGGGTATAATTCACCCCTCCACTTT. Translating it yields CASSIGQGYNSPLHF.

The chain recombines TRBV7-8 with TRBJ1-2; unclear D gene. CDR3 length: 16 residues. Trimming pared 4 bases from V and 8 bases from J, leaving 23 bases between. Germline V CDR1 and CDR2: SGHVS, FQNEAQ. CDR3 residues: CASSSTAADNFNGYTF. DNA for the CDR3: TGTGCCAGCAGCTCGACGGCGGCAGATAATTTTAACGGCTACACCTTC.

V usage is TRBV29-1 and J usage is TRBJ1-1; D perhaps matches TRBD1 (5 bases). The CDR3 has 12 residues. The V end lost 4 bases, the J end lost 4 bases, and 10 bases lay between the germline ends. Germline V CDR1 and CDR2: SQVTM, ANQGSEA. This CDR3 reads CSVGQPATEAFF. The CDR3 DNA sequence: TGCAGCGTTGGACAGCCTGCCACTGAAGCTTTCTTT.

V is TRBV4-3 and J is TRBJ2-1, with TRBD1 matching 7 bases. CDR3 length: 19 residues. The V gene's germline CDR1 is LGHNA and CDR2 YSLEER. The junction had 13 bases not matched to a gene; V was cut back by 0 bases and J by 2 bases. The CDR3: CASSQDHGFGQGAYNEQFF. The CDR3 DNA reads TGCGCCAGCAGCCAAGATCACGGGTTCGGGCAGGGGGCCTACAATGAGCAGTTCTTC.

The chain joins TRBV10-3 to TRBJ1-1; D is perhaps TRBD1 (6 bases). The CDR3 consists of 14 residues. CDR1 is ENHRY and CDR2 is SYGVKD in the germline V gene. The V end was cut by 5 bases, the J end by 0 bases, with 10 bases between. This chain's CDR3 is CAISSGTMNTEAFF. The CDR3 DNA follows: TGTGCCATCAGTTCCGGGACAATGAACACTGAAGCTTTCTTT.

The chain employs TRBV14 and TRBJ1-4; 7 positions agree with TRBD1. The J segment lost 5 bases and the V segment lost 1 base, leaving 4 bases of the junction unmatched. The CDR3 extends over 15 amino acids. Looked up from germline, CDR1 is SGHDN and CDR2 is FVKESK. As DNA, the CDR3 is TGTGCCAGCAGCCAAGCAGGGGGTTGGAATGAAAAACTGTTTTTT. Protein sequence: CASSQAGGWNEKLFF.

DNA for the CDR3: TGCGCCAGCAGCCCCTATCCTGCGGGGGGGGAGCAGTACTTC. It is translated as CASSPYPAGGEQYF. The chain links TRBV5-1 to TRBJ2-7, with 9 positions matching TRBD2. CDR3 size: 14 residues. Trimming at V came to 4 bases and at J to 7 bases, leaving 9 bases not matched to a gene. Looked up from germline, CDR1 is SGHRS and CDR2 is YFSETQ.

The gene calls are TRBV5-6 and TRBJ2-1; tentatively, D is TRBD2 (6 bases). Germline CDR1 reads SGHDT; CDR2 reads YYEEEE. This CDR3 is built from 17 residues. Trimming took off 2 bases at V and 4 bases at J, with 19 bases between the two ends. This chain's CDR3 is CASSFSHQSRGYNEQFF. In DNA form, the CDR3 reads TGTGCCAGCAGCTTTAGTCATCAGTCCCGGGGGTACAATGAGCAGTTCTTC.

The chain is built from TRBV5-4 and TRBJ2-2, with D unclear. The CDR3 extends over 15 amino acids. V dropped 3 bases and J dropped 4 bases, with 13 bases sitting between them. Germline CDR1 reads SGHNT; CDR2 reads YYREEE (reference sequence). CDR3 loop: CASSSRDRRTGELFF. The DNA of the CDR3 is TGTGCCAGCAGCTCGCGTGACCGGCGCACCGGGGAGCTGTTTTTT.

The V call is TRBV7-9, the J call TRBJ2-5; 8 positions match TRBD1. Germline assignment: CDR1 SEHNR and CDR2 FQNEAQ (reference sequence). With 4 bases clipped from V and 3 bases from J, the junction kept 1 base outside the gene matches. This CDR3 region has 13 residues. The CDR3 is CASSWGQEETQYF. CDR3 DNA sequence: TGTGCCAGCAGCTGGGGACAGGAAGAGACCCAGTACTTC.

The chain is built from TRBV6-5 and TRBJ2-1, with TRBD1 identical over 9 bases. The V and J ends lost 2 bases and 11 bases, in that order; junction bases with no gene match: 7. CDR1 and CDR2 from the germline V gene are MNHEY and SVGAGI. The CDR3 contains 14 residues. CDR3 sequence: CASSYNAGTGKQFF. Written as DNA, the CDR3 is TGTGCCAGCAGTTACAACGCCGGGACAGGGAAGCAGTTCTTC.

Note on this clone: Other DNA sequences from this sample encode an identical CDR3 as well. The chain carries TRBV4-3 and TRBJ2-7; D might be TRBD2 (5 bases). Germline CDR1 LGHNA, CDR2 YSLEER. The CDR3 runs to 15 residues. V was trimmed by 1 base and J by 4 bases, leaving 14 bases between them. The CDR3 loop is CASSQVASGSYEQYF. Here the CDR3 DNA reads TGCGCCAGCAGCCAAGTCGCTTCGGGGAGTTACGAGCAGTACTTC.

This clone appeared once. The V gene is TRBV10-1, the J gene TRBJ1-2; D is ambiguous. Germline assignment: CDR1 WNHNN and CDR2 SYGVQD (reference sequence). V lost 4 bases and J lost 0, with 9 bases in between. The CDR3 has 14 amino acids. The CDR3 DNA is TGCGCCAGCAGTGTTGCCATAGCTAACTATGGCTACACCTTC. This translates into CASSVAIANYGYTF.

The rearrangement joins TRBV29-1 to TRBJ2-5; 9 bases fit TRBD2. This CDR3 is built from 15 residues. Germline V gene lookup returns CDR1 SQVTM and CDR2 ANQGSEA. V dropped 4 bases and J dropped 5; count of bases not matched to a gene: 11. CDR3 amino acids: CSVGEGTSPGETQYF. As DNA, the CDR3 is TGCAGCGTTGGAGAGGGGACTAGCCCGGGGGAGACCCAGTACTTC.